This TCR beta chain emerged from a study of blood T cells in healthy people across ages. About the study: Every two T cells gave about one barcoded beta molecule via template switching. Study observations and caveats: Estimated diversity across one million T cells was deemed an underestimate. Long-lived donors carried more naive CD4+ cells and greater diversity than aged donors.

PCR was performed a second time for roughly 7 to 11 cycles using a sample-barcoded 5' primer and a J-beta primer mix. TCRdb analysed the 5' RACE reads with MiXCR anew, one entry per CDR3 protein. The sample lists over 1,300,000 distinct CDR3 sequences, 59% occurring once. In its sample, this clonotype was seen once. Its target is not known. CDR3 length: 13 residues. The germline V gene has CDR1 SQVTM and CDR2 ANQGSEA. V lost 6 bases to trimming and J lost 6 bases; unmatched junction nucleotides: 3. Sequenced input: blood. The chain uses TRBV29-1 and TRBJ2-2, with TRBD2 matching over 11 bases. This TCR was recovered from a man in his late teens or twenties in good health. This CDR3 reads CSVRLAGSGELFF. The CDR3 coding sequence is TGCAGCGTAAGACTAGCGGGGTCCGGGGAGCTGTTTTTT.